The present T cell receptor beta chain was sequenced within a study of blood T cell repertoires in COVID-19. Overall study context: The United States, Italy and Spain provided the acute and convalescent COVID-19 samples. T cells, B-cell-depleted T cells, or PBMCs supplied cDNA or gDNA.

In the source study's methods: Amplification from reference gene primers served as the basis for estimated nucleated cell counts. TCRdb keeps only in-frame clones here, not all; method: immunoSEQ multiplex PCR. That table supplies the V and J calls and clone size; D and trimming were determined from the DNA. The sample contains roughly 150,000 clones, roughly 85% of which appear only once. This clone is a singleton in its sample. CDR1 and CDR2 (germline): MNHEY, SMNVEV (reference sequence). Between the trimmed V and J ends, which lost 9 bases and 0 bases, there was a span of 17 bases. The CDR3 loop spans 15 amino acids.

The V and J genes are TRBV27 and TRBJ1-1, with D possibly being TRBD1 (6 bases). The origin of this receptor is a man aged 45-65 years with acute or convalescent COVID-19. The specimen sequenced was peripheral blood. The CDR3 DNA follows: TGTGCCAGATCCCCCCCGGGGGGCTTGAACACTGAAGCTTTCTTT. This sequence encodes CARSPPGGLNTEAFF.